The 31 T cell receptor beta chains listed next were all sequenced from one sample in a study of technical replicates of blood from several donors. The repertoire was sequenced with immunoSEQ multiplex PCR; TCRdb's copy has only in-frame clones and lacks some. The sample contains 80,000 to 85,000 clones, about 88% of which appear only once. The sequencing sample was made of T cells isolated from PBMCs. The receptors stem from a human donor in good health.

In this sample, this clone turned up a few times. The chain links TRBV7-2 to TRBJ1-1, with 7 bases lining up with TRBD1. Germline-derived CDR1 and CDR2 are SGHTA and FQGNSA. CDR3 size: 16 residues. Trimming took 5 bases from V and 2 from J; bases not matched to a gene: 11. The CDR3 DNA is TGTGCCAGCAGCCCAGAGGGACAGCTTAAAAACACTGAAGCTTTCTTT. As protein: CASSPEGQLKNTEAFF.

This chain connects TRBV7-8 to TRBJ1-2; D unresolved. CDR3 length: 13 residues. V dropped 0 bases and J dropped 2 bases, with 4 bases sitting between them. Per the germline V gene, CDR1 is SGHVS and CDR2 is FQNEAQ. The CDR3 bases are TGTGCCAGCAGCTTAGCAACAAACTATGGCTACACCTTC. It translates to CASSLATNYGYTF. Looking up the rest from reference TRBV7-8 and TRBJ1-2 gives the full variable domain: GAGVSQSPRYKVAKRGQDVALRCDPISGHVSLFWYQQALGQGPEFLTYFQNEAQLDKSGLPSDRFFAERPEGSVSTLKIQRTQQEDSAVYLCASSLATNYGYTFGSGTRLTVV.

The CDR3 here is CASSHLASYQETQYF. In DNA form, the CDR3 reads TGCGCCAGCAGCCATCTAGCTTCGTACCAAGAGACCCAGTACTTC. This chain connects TRBV4-1 to TRBJ2-5; weak D call: TRBD2 (5 bases). The germline gives CDR1 MGHRA, CDR2 YSYEKL. V dropped 3 bases and J dropped 0 bases, with 11 bases sitting between them. CDR3 length: 15 residues.

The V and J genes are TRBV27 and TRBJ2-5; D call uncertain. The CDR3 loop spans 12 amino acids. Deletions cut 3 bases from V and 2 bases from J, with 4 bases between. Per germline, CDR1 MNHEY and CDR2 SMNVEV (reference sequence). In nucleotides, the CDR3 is TGTGCCAGCAGTTTCCCTCAAGAGACCCAGTACTTC. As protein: CASSFPQETQYF.

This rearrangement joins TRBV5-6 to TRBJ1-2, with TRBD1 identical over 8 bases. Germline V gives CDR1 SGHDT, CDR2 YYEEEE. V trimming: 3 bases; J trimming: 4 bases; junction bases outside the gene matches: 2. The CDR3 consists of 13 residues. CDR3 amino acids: CASSSDRAYGYTF. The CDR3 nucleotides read TGTGCCAGCAGCTCGGACAGGGCCTATGGCTACACCTTC.

CDR3 residues: CASSSLASSYEQYF. In nucleotides, the CDR3 is TGTGCCAGCAGCTCTTTAGCGAGCTCCTACGAGCAGTACTTC. V is TRBV5-6 and J is TRBJ2-7; D perhaps matches TRBD2 (5 bases). Trimming took off 3 bases at V and 0 bases at J, with 10 bases between the two ends. Per the germline V gene, CDR1 is SGHDT and CDR2 is YYEEEE. The CDR3 covers 14 residues.

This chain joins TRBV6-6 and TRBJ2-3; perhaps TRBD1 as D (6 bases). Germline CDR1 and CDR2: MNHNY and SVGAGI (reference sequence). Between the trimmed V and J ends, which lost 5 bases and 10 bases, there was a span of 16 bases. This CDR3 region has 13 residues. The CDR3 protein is CASSDQGYPSQYF. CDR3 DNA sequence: TGTGCCAGCAGTGACCAGGGGTACCCATCGCAGTATTTT.

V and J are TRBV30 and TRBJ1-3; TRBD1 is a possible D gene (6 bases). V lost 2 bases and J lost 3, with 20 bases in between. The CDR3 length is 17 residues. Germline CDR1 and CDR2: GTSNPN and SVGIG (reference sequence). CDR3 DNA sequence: TGTGCCTGGAGTAGGGGGGGTGCAGGCCTCTTTGGAAACACCATATATTTT. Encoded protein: CAWSRGGAGLFGNTIYF.

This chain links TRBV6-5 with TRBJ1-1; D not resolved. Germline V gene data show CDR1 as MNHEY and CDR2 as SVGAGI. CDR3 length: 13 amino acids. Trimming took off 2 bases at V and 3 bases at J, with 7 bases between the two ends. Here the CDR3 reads CASSYVEDTEAFF. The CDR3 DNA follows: TGTGCCAGCAGTTACGTGGAGGACACTGAAGCTTTCTTT.

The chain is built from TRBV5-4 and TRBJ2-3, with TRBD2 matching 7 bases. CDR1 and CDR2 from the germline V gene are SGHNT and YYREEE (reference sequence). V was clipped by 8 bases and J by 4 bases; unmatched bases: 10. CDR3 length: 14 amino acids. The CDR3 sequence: CASKAGDVSDTQYF. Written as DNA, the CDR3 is TGTGCCAGTAAGGCGGGAGACGTCTCAGATACGCAGTATTTT.

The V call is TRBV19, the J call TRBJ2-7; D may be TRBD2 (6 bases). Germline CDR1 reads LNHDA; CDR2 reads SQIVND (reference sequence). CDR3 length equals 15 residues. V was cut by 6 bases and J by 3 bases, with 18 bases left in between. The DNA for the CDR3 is TGTGCCAGTAGCCATAGGAACGGGGGAGGCTACGAGCAGTACTTC. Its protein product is CASSHRNGGGYEQYF.

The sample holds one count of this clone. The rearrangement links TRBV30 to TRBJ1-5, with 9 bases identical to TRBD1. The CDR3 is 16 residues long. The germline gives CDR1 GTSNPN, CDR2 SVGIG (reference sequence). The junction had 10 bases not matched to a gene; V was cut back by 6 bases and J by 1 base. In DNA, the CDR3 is TGTGCCTGTAAGGACAGGGGTTTATGGAGCAATCAGCCCCAGCATTTT. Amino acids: CACKDRGLWSNQPQHF.

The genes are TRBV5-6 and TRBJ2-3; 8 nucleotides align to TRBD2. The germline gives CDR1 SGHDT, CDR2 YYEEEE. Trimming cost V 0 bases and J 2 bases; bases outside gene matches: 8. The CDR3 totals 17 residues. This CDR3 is CASSLELAAYLTDTQYF. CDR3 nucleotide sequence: TGTGCCAGCAGCTTGGAACTAGCGGCTTACCTCACAGATACGCAGTATTTT.

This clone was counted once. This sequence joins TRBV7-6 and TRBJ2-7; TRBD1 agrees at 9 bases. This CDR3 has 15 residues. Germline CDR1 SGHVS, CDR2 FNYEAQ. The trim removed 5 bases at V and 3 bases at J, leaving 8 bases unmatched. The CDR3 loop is CASSPSPGQGYEQYF. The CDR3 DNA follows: TGTGCCAGCAGCCCGTCGCCGGGACAGGGCTACGAGCAGTACTTC. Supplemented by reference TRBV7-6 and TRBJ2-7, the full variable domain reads GAGVSQSPRYKVTKRGQDVALRCDPISGHVSLYWYRQALGQGPEFLTYFNYEAQQDKSGLPNDRFSAERPEGSISTLTIQRTEQRDSAMYRCASSPSPGQGYEQYFGPGTRLTVT.

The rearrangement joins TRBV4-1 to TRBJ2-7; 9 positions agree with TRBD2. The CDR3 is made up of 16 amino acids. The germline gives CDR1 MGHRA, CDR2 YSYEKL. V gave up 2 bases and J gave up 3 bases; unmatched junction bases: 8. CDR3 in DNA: TGCGCCAGCAGCCAATTACCACTAGCGGGCGGCTACGAGCAGTACTTC. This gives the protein CASSQLPLAGGYEQYF.

The chain's CDR3 is CAWRGGSTLGKAFF. The CDR3 bases are TGTGCCTGGAGGGGGGGATCGACGCTGGGGAAAGCTTTCTTT. The rearrangement joins TRBV30 to TRBJ1-1, with D perhaps TRBD1 (5 bases). Trimming took off 3 bases at V and 9 bases at J, with 20 bases between the two ends. CDR3 size: 14 residues. Germline values: CDR1 GTSNPN, CDR2 SVGIG (reference sequence).

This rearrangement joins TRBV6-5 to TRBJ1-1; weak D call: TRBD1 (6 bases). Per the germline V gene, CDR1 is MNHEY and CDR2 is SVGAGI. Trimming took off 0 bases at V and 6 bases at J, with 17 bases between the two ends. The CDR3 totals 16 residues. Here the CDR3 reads CASSYSSPGRGAEAFF. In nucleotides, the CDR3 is TGTGCCAGCAGTTACTCGAGTCCAGGGAGGGGGGCTGAAGCTTTCTTT.

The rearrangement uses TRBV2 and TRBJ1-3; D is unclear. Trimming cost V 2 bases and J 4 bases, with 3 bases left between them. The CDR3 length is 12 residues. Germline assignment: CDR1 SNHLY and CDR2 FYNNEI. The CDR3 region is CASSEPGNTIYF. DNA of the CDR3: TGTGCCAGCAGTGAACCGGGAAACACCATATATTTT. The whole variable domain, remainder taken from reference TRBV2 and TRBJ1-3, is EPEVTQTPSHQVTQMGQEVILRCVPISNHLYFYWYRQILGQKVEFLVSFYNNEISEKSEIFDDQFSVERPDGSNFTLKIRSTKLEDSAMYFCASSEPGNTIYFGEGSWLTVV.

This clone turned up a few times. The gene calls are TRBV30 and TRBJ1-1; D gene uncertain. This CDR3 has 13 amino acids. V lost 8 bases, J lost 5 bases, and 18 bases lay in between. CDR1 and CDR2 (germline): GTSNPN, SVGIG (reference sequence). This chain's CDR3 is CATQWEFGTEAFF. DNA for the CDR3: TGTGCCACTCAATGGGAGTTTGGGACTGAAGCTTTCTTT.

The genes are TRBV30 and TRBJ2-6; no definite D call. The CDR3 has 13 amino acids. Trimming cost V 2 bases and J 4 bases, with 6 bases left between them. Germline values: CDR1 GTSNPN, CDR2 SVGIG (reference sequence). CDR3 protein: CAWSTAGANVLTF. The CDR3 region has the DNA TGTGCCTGGAGTACCGCGGGGGCCAACGTCCTGACTTTC. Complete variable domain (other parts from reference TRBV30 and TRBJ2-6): SQTIHQWPATLVQPVGSPLSLECTVEGTSNPNLYWYRQAAGRGLQLLFYSVGIGQISSEVPQNLSASRPQDRQFILSSKKLLLSDSGFYLCAWSTAGANVLTFGAGSRLTVL.

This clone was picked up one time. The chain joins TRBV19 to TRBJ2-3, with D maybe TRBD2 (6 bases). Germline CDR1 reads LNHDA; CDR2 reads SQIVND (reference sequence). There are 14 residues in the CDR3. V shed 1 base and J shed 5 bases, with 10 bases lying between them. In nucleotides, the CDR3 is TGTGCCAGTAGTATAGCGGGAGAGGGAGATACGCAGTATTTT. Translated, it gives CASSIAGEGDTQYF.

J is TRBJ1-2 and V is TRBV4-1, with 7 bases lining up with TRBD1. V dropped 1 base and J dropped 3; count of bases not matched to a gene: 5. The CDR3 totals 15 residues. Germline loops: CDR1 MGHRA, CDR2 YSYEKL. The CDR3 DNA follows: TGCGCCAGCAGCCAAGCTTTTCAGGGGGACTATGGCTACACCTTC. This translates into CASSQAFQGDYGYTF.

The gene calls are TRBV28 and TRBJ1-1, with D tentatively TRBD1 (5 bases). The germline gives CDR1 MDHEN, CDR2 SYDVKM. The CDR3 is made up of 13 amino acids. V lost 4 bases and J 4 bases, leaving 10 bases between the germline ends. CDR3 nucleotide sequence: TGTGCCAGCAGTTGGAGGGGAGGCACTGAAGCTTTCTTT. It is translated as CASSWRGGTEAFF.

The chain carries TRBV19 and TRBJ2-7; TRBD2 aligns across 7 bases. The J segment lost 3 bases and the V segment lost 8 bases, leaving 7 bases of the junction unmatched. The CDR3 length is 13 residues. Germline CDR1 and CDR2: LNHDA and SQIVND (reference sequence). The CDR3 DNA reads TGTGCCAGTTCTCTGGGAGGGAGCTACGAGCAGTACTTC. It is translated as CASSLGGSYEQYF.

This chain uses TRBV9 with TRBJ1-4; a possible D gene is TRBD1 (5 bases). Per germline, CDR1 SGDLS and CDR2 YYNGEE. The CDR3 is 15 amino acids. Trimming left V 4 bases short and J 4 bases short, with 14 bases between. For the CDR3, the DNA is TGTGCCAGCAGCTCCCAGACAGCCTTTAATGAAAAACTGTTTTTT. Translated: CASSSQTAFNEKLFF.

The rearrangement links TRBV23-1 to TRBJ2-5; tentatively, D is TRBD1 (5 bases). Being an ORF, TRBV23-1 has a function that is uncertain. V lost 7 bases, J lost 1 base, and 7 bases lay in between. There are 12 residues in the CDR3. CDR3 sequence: CASKGPQETQYF. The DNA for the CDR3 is TGCGCCAGCAAGGGGCCCCAAGAGACCCAGTACTTC.

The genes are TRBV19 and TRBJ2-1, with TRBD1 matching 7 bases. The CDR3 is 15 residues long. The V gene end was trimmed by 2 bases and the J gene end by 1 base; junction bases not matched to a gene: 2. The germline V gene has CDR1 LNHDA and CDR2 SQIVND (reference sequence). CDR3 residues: CASSIRQGSYNEQFF. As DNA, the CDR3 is TGTGCCAGTAGTATAAGACAGGGATCCTACAATGAGCAGTTCTTC.

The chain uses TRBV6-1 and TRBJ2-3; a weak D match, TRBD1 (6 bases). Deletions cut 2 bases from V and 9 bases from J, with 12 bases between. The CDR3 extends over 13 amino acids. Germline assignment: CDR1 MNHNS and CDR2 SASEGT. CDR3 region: CASSENEGTTQYF. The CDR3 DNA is TGTGCCAGCAGTGAAAATGAGGGGACAACGCAGTATTTT.

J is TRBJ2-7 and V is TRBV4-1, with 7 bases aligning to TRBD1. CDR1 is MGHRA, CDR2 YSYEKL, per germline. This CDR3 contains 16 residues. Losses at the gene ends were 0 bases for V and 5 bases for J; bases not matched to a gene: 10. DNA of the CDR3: TGCGCCAGCAGCCAAGAATCTGGGACAGTCAACGACGAGCAGTACTTC. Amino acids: CASSQESGTVNDEQYF.

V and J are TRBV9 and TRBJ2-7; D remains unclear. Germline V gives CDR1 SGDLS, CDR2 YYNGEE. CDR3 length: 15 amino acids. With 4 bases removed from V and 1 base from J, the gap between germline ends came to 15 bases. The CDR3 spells CASSQSGDPSYEQYF. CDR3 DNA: TGTGCCAGCAGCCAGAGTGGAGACCCTTCCTACGAGCAGTACTTC.

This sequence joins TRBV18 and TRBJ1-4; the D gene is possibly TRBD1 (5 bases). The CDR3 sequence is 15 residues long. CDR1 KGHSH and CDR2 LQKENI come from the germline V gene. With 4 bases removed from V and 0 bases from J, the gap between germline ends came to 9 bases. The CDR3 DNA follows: TGTGCCAGCTCACAGACAGATGCAACTAATGAAAAACTGTTTTTT. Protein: CASSQTDATNEKLFF.